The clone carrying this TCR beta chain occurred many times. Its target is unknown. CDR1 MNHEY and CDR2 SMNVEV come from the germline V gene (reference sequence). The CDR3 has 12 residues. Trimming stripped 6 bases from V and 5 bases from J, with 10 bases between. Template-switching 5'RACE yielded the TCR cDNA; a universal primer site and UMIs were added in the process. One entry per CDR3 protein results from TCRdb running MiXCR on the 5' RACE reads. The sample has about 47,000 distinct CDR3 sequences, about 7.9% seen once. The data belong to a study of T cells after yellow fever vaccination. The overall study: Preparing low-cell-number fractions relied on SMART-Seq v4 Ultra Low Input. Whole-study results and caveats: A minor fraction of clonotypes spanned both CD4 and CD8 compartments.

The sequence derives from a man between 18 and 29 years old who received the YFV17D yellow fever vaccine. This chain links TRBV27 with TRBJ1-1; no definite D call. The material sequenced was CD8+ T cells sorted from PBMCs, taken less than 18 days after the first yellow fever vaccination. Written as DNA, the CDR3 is TGTGCCAGCAGCGGCCTTGGGACTGAAGCTTTCTTT. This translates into CASSGLGTEAFF.